This T cell receptor (beta chain) stems from a study of beta chain features in type 1 diabetes. Overall study findings and caveats: Type 1 diabetes patients had VDJ junctions that carried fewer insertions and more deletions. Any HLA-type effect on TCRB rearrangement remained unresolved here. Short templates might get an advantage during PCR, and this would be equal in patients and controls.

The sequenced template was cDNA made from the entire isolated RNA. Clones were read by immunoSEQ multiplex PCR, and TCRdb kept only the in-frame ones, dropping some. The table shows approximately 380,000 clones, with about 14% occurring only once. On this clone itself: What it binds is not known.

The V gene end was trimmed by 1 base and the J gene end by 8 bases; junction bases not matched to a gene: 3. This CDR3 has 13 residues. CDR1 and CDR2 from the germline V gene are LGHNA and YSLEER. Sorting gave populations that all exceeded 98% purity. The specimen sequenced was naive CD4+ T cells from blood. The chain uses TRBV4-3 and TRBJ2-3; 7 bases fit TRBD2. The TCR sequence derives from a woman aged 18-35 years in good health. CDR3 region: CASSQGTGGTQYF. Written as DNA, the CDR3 is TGCGCCAGCAGCCAAGGCACGGGGGGTACGCAGTATTTT.